This paragraph covers one TCR beta chain sequence. The record originates from a study of blood T cell repertoires in COVID-19. Some clones are missing from TCRdb's copy, which holds only in-frame ones; the method was immunoSEQ multiplex PCR. The sample has about 280,000 clones, approximately 86% seen once. The source of this sequence is a woman aged 25 to 45 who had recovered from COVID-19. Sample: PBMCs or T cells enriched from blood (not recorded which).

Written as DNA, the CDR3 is TGTGCCAGCAGCCTAACCTCGGGTTCAGGGGCCAACGTCCTGACTTTC. It translates to CASSLTSGSGANVLTF. This chain links TRBV3-1 (or the pseudogene TRBV3-2) with TRBJ2-6; D remains unclear. Trimming shortened V by 4 bases and J by 4 bases, and 14 bases separated the two germline ends. Germline CDR1 and CDR2: LGHDT and YNNKEL (reference sequence). This CDR3 has 16 amino acids.